This TCR beta chain was captured in a study of monozygotic twins with inflammatory bowel disease. Total RNA amounting to about 4,000 ng went into each TCR library. UMIs with a 6-nucleotide sample barcode were added by template switching. TCRdb reprocessed the 5' RACE reads, keeping one entry per CDR3 protein, no DNA. In all, the sample yields around 450,000 distinct CDR3 sequences. This CDR3 contains 13 residues. Germline V gives CDR1 MGHDK, CDR2 SYGVNS. Broader study findings: Varying immunosuppressive regimens may have increased patient repertoire variability.

As regards this clonotype: Its target is unknown.

The TCR originated in a human donor with ulcerative colitis or Crohn's disease, or a healthy co-twin of an affected twin (not recorded which). Sequencing was done on a sample of blood. This sequence joins TRBV25-1 and TRBJ2-1; TCRdb proposes TRBD2, but this gene call is untestable without DNA. This chain's CDR3 is CASSEASRAEQFF.